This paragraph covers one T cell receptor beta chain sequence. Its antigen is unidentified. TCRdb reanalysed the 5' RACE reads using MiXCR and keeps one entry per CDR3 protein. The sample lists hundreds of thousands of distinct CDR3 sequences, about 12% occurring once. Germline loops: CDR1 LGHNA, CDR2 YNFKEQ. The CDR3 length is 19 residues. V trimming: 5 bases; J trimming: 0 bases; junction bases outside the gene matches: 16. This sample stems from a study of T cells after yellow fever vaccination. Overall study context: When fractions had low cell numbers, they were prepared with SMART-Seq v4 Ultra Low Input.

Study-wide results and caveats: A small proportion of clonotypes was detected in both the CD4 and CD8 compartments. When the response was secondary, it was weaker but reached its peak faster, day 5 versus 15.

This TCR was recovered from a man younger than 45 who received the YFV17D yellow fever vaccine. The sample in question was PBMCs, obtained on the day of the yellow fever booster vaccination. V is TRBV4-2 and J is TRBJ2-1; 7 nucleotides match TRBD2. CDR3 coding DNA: TGTGCCAGCAGCATCCGTGGGGTGGCGGGAGAGATCTCCTACAATGAGCAGTTCTTC. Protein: CASSIRGVAGEISYNEQFF.